This is a list of T cell receptor beta chains from one sample in a study of T cells in Graves' hyperthyroidism and ophthalmopathy. TCRdb analysed the multiplex PCR reads with MiXCR anew, one entry per CDR3 protein. Found here are approximately 380,000 distinct CDR3 sequences, about 18% of them singletons; the top ten hold 3.5% to 4%. Sequences were obtained from blood. These receptors originate from a young woman with Graves' hyperthyroidism. The CDR3 runs from the conserved cysteine through the conserved F or W. The order of the fields is V gene, clone size, D gene, J gene, CDR3 protein, CDR3 DNA. A D gene is named only where the DNA matches it firmly. Some rows mark clone size as missing; the rest say once, few, many or name a class of expanded clone.

TRBV10-3,many,TRBD2,TRBJ2-5,CAISSGVRETQYF,TGTGCCATCAGTAGCGGGGTCCGAGAGACCCAGTACTTC
TRBV6-1,-,TRBD1,TRBJ1-5,CASSDTGGRQPQHF,TGTGCCAGCAGTGATACAGGGGGTAGGCAGCCCCAGCATTTT
TRBV20-1,many,TRBD1,TRBJ2-7,CSAYRGRFSYEQYF,TGCAGTGCCTACAGGGGGCGCTTTTCCTACGAGCAGTACTTC
TRBV28,once,-,TRBJ2-5,CASLSGTPQETQYF,TGTGCCAGCTTGAGCGGAACCCCCCAAGAGACCCAGTACTTC
TRBV5-5,many,-,TRBJ1-5,CASSPDHQPQHF,TGTGCCAGCAGCCCAGACCATCAGCCCCAGCATTTT
TRBV2,-,TRBD2,TRBJ2-7,CASSGGGGSASGGEQYF,TGTGCCAGCAGTGGTGGGGGGGGATCCGCCTCCGGAGGCGAGCAGTACTTC
TRBV12-3/TRBV12-4,-,TRBD1,TRBJ1-2,CASSLGQGPSSF,TGTGCCAGCAGTTTGGGACAGGGGCCCTCCTCCTTC
TRBV18,-,-,TRBJ2-5,CASSYRLQETQYF,TGTGCCAGCTCATACAGGCTCCAAGAGACCCAGTACTTC
TRBV4-1,many,-,TRBJ1-5,CASSPRHTNSNQPQHF,TGCGCCAGCAGCCCCCGACATACAAATAGCAATCAGCCCCAGCATTTT
TRBV6-2/TRBV6-3,-,-,TRBJ1-2,CASSYDGGRINYGYTF,TGTGCCAGCAGTTATGACGGGGGCAGGATCAACTATGGCTACACCTTC
TRBV27,many,-,TRBJ2-7,CASSSGGMSYEQYF,TGTGCCAGCAGTTCGGGGGGCATGTCCTACGAGCAGTACTTC
TRBV20-1,many,-,TRBJ1-1,CSASQDSNTEAFF,TGCAGTGCTTCCCAGGACAGCAACACTGAAGCTTTCTTT
TRBV3-1,-,-,TRBJ1-1,CASSRDGRVEAFF,TGTGCCAGCAGCCGGGACGGGAGGGTTGAAGCTTTCTTT
TRBV7-2,-,TRBD1,TRBJ1-5,CASSFPGGCPQHF,TGTGCCAGCAGCTTCCCAGGGGGGTGCCCCCAGCATTTT
TRBV20-1,many,-,TRBJ2-7,CSAKSGVLYEQYF,TGCAGTGCGAAAAGCGGAGTCCTCTACGAGCAGTACTTC
TRBV5-1,many,TRBD1,TRBJ1-2,CASATTGQEGYGYTF,TGCGCCAGCGCCACTACGGGACAGGAAGGCTATGGCTACACCTTC
TRBV20-1,many,-,TRBJ2-7,CSAKRQFYEQYF,TGCAGTGCTAAACGGCAGTTCTACGAGCAGTACTTC
TRBV18,-,-,TRBJ1-1,CASSQWGGPNTEAFF,TGTGCCAGCTCACAGTGGGGGGGACCGAACACTGAAGCTTTCTTT
TRBV12-5,many,TRBD1,TRBJ1-1,CASGLGLVQGDVEAFF,TGTGCTAGTGGTTTGGGTCTCGTACAGGGGGACGTTGAAGCTTTCTTT
TRBV12-3/TRBV12-4,many,-,TRBJ1-5,CASSFGGYSNQPQHF,TGTGCCAGCAGTTTCGGGGGGTATAGCAATCAGCCCCAGCATTTT
TRBV6-1,-,-,TRBJ1-2,CASSEGLGSLFDGYTF,TGTGCCAGCAGTGAAGGTCTGGGGTCTTTGTTCGATGGCTACACCTTC
TRBV12-3/TRBV12-4,many,-,TRBJ1-1,CASSYRYEAFF,TGTGCCAGCAGTTATAGATATGAAGCTTTCTTT
TRBV27,many,-,TRBJ1-5,CASSLSRGGNQPQHF,TGTGCCAGCAGTTTAAGCAGGGGCGGGAATCAGCCCCAGCATTTT
TRBV11-1,-,-,TRBJ2-2,CASSSLVENTGELFF,TGTGCCAGCAGCTCCCTAGTGGAGAACACCGGGGAGCTGTTTTTT
TRBV6-1,-,TRBD2,TRBJ2-7,CASSEASGGIEQYF,TGTGCCAGCAGTGAAGCTAGCGGGGGGATCGAGCAGTACTTC
TRBV12-3/TRBV12-4,many,-,TRBJ1-1,CASRSFSRTAFF,TGTGCCAGCAGATCTTTTTCGAGGACAGCTTTCTTT
TRBV18,-,-,TRBJ1-5,CASSGSGALGNQPQHF,TGTGCCAGCTCAGGTTCGGGGGCTCTAGGCAATCAGCCCCAGCATTTT
TRBV12-3/TRBV12-4,many,-,TRBJ1-1,CASGRNGVVTEAFF,TGTGCCAGCGGTCGAAATGGGGTGGTCACTGAAGCTTTCTTT
TRBV27,-,-,TRBJ1-5,CASTTLTGLGRQPQHF,TGTGCCAGCACCACCTTAACAGGGCTCGGGCGTCAGCCCCAGCATTTT
TRBV5-1,-,-,TRBJ2-7,CASSSAWGADEQYF,TGCGCCAGCAGCTCGGCGTGGGGAGCGGACGAGCAGTACTTC
TRBV7-8,many,-,TRBJ1-5,CASSSLRWEPQHF,TGTGCCAGCAGCTCCCTCCGGTGGGAGCCCCAGCATTTT
TRBV10-3,many,-,TRBJ1-2,CAISEGSGFVYGYTF,TGTGCCATCAGTGAGGGGTCTGGATTTGTCTATGGCTACACCTTC
TRBV20-1,few,-,TRBJ1-6,CSAVQGSSYNSPLHF,TGCAGTGCTGTCCAGGGGAGCTCCTATAATTCACCCCTCCACTTT
TRBV12-3/TRBV12-4,many,TRBD1,TRBJ2-7,CASRSGQGLEQYF,TGTGCCAGCAGGTCGGGACAGGGTCTCGAGCAGTACTTC
TRBV12-3/TRBV12-4,many,-,TRBJ1-2,CASSFSRDDGYGYTF,TGTGCCAGCAGTTTCTCGAGGGACGACGGCTATGGCTACACCTTC
TRBV2,many,-,TRBJ1-2,CASSDGGSYGYTF,TGTGCCAGCAGCGACGGGGGAAGTTATGGCTACACCTTC
TRBV20-1,many,TRBD2,TRBJ2-5,CSVRRAGLALETQYF,TGCAGTGTTCGTAGGGCGGGACTAGCCCTAGAGACCCAGTACTTC
TRBV28,-,-,TRBJ1-1,CASRTRDGQREAFF,TGTGCCAGCAGAACCAGGGACGGTCAGCGAGAGGCTTTCTTT
TRBV12-3/TRBV12-4,many,TRBD2,TRBJ2-7,CASSFLGLAVEQYF,TGTGCCAGCAGTTTTTTAGGCCTAGCGGTCGAGCAGTACTTC
TRBV2,many,TRBD1,TRBJ1-5,CASSERGTGGNQPQHF,TGTGCCAGCAGTGAACGGGGGACAGGGGGCAATCAGCCCCAGCATTTT
TRBV20-1,many,TRBD2,TRBJ2-5,CSARDLRLAEETQYF,TGCAGTGCTAGAGATTTAAGACTAGCGGAAGAGACCCAGTACTTC
TRBV6-5,once,TRBD1,TRBJ1-1,CASSSPDRSDAEAFF,TGTGCCAGCAGTTCCCCGGACAGGTCGGACGCTGAAGCTTTCTTT
TRBV15,many,-,TRBJ1-3,CATSRVGGGNTIYF,TGTGCCACCAGCAGGGTCGGCGGAGGAAACACCATATATTTT
TRBV12-3/TRBV12-4,many,TRBD1,TRBJ2-7,CASSFRDRGGQYF,TGTGCCAGCAGTTTCCGTGACAGGGGTGGGCAGTACTTC
TRBV5-1,many,-,TRBJ2-7,CASSEGLWPYEQYF,TGCGCCAGCAGCGAAGGTCTTTGGCCCTACGAGCAGTACTTC
TRBV9,-,-,TRBJ1-2,CASSASTGYGYTF,TGTGCCAGCAGCGCCTCAACAGGATATGGCTACACCTTC
TRBV7-2,many,TRBD1,TRBJ1-5,CASSLAGTGSNQPQHF,TGTGCCAGCAGCTTAGCTGGGACAGGTAGCAATCAGCCCCAGCATTTT
TRBV5-1,-,-,TRBJ1-6,CASSLAGTGQNSPLHF,TGCGCCAGCAGCTTGGCCGGAACAGGGCAGAATTCACCCCTCCACTTT
TRBV12-3/TRBV12-4,-,TRBD1,TRBJ1-4,CASSGTGVRDRLGLFF,TGTGCCAGCAGCGGGACAGGGGTTCGGGACCGGCTTGGACTGTTTTTT
TRBV2,many,TRBD1,TRBJ2-7,CASSGWGSTGRVAYEQYF,TGTGCCAGCAGTGGTTGGGGATCGACAGGGCGCGTGGCCTACGAGCAGTACTTC
TRBV24-1,-,TRBD1,TRBJ1-5,CATSDTGGWQPQHF,TGTGCCACCAGTGATACAGGGGGCTGGCAGCCCCAGCATTTT
TRBV11-2,many,-,TRBJ2-7,CASSLDQRDEQYF,TGTGCCAGCAGCTTAGATCAAAGAGACGAGCAGTACTTC
TRBV12-3/TRBV12-4,many,-,TRBJ2-7,CASSSPNRHEQYF,TGTGCCAGCAGTTCCCCCAACAGGCACGAGCAGTACTTC